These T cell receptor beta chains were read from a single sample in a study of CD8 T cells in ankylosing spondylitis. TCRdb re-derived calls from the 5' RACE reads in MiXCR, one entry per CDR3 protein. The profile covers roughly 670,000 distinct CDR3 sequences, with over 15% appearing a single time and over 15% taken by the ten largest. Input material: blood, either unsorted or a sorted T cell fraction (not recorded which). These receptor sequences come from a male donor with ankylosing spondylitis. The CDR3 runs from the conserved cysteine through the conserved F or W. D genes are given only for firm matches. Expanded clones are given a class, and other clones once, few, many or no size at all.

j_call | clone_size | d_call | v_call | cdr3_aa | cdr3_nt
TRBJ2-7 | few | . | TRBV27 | CASSLREEGYEQYF | TGTGCCAGCAGCCTCAGAGAGGAAGGCTACGAGCAGTACTTC
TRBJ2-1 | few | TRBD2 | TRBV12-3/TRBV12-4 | CASSLPGGLAGVGEQFF | TGTGCCAGCAGTTTGCCGGGGGGACTAGCGGGAGTGGGAGAGCAGTTCTTC
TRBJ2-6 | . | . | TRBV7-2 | CASRGRTGANVLTF | TGTGCCAGCCGCGGGCGGACTGGGGCCAACGTCCTGACTTTC
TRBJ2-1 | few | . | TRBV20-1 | CSARGGAGDEQFF | TGCAGTGCTAGAGGGGGGGCCGGCGATGAGCAGTTCTTC
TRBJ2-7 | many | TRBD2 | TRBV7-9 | CASSSFSGTSGLEQYF | TGTGCCAGCAGCTCCTTTTCCGGGACTAGCGGGCTCGAGCAGTACTTC
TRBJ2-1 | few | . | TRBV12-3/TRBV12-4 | CASSRDWPADEQFF | TGTGCCAGCAGTCGGGACTGGCCGGCGGATGAGCAGTTCTTC
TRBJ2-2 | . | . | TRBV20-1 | CSARVMVTGELFF | TGCAGTGCTAGAGTCATGGTGACCGGGGAGCTGTTTTTT
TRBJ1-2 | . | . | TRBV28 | CASTDYYGYTF | TGTGCCAGCACTGACTATTATGGCTACACCTTC
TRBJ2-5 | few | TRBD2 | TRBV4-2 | CASSQEAGGLATQYF | TGTGCCAGCAGCCAAGAGGCGGGAGGCCTAGCGACCCAGTACTTC
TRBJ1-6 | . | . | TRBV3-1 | CASSPGSKGSPLHF | TGTGCCAGCAGTCCAGGGTCAAAGGGTTCACCCCTCCACTTT
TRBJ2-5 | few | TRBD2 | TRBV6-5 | CASSSSRLAWVSGTQYF | TGTGCCAGCAGTTCATCCAGACTAGCGTGGGTGTCGGGGACCCAGTACTTC
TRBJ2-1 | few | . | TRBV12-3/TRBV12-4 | CASRGTPNEQFF | TGTGCCAGCAGAGGGACTCCCAATGAGCAGTTCTTC
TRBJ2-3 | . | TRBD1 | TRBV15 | CATSRDRGRGDTQYF | TGTGCCACCAGCAGGGACAGGGGGCGGGGTGATACGCAGTATTTT
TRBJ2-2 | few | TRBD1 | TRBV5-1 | CASRTTTGPTGELFF | TGCGCCAGCAGAACGACGACAGGGCCCACCGGGGAGCTGTTTTTT
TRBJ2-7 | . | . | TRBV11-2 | CASSLGRVQGQYF | TGTGCCAGCAGCCTCGGACGGGTCCAGGGGCAGTACTTC
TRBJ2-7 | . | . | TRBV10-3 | CAISGQRSSYEQYF | TGTGCCATCAGTGGGCAGCGGAGCTCCTACGAGCAGTACTTC